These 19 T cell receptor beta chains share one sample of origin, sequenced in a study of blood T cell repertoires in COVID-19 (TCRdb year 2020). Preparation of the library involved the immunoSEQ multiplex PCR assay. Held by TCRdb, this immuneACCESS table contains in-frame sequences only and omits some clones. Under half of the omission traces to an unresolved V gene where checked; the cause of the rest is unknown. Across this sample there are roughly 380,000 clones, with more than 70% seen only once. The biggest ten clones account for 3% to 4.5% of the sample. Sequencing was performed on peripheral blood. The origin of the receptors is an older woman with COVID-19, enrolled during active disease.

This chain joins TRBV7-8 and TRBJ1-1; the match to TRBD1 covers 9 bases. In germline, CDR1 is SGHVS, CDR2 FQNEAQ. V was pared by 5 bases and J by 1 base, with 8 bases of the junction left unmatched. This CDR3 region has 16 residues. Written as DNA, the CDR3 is TGTGCCAGCAGCAACACAGGGGGCGGGTGGAACACTGAAGCTTTCTTT. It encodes CASSNTGGGWNTEAFF.

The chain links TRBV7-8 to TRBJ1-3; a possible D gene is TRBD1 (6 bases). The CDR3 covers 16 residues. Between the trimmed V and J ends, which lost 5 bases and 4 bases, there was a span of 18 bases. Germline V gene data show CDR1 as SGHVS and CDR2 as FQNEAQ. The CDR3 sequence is CASSVEGGGSGNTIYF. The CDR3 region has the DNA TGTGCCAGCAGCGTCGAAGGGGGTGGTTCAGGAAACACCATATATTTT.

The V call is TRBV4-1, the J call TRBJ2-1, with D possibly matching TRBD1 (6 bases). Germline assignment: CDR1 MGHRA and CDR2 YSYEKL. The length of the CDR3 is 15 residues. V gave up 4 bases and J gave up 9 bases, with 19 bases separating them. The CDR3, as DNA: TGCGCCAGCAGCCGCGGACAGATGGTTTGGGGTGAGCAGTTCTTC. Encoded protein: CASSRGQMVWGEQFF.

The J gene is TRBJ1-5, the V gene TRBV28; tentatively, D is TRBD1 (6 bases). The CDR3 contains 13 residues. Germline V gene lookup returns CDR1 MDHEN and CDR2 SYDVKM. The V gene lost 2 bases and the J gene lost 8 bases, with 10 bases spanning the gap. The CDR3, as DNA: TGTGCCAGCAGTTTAGACAGGTGGGAGCCCCAGCATTTT. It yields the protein CASSLDRWEPQHF.

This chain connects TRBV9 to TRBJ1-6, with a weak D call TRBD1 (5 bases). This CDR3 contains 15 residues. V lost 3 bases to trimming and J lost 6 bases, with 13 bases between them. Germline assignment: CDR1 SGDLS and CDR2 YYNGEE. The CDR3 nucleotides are TGTGCCAGCAGCGCTACAGGAAATCCTAATTCACCCCTCCACTTT. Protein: CASSATGNPNSPLHF.

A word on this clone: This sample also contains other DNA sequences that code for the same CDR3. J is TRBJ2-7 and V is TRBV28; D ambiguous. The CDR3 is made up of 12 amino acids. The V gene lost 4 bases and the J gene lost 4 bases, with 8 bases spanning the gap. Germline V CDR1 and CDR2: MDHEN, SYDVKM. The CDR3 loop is CASSSGGYEQYF. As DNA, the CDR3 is TGTGCCAGCAGTTCAGGTGGTTACGAGCAGTACTTC.

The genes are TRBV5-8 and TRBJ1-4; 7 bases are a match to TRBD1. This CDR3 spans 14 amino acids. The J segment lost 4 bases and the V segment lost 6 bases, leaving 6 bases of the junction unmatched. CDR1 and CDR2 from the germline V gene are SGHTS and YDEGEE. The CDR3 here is CASTDRVINEKLFF. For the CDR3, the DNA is TGTGCCAGCACCGACAGGGTAATTAATGAAAAACTGTTTTTT.

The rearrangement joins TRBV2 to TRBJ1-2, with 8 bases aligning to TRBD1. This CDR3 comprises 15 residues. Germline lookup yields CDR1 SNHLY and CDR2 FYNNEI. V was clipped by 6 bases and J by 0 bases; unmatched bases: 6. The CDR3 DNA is TGTGCCAGCAGGGTTACAGGGGGGACTAACTATGGCTACACCTTC. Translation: CASRVTGGTNYGYTF.

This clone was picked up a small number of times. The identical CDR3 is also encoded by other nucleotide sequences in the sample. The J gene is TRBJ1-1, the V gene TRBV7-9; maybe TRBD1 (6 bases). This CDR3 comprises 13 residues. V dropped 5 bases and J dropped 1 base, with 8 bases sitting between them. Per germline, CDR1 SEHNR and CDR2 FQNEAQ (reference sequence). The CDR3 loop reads CASSLQGNTEAFF. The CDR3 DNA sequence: TGTGCCAGCAGCCTACAGGGGAACACTGAAGCTTTCTTT.

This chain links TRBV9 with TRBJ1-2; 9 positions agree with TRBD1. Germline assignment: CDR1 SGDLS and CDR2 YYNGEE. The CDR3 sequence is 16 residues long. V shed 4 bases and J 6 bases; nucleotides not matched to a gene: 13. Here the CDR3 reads CASSNTGTGSYDGYTF. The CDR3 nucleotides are TGTGCCAGCAGCAACACCGGGACAGGGAGTTATGATGGCTACACCTTC.

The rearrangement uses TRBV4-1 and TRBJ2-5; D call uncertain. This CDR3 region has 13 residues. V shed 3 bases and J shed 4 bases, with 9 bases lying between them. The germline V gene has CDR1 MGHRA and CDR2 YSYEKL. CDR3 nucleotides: TGCGCCAGCAGCCACCCTGGCCGAGAGACCCAGTACTTC. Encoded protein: CASSHPGRETQYF.

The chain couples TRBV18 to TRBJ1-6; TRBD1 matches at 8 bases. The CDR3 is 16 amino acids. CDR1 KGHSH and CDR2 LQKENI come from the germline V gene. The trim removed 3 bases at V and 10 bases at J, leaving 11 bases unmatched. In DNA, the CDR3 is TGTGCCAGCTCACCTACATCAGGGGGCTGGGAATCACCCCTCCACTTT. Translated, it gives CASSPTSGGWESPLHF.

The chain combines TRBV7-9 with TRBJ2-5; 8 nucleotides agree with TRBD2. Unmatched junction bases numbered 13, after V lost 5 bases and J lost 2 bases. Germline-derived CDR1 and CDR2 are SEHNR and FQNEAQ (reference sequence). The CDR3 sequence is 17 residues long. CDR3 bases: TGTGCCAGCAGCCCCCTCTTTCCGGGGGGGGCACAAGAGACCCAGTACTTC. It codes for CASSPLFPGGAQETQYF.

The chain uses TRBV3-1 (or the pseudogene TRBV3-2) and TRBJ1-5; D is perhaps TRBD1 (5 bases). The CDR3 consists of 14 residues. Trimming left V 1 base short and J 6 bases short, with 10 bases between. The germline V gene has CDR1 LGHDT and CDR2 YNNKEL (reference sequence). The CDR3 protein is CASSQAGGTQPQHF. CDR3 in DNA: TGTGCCAGCAGCCAAGCGGGGGGTACTCAGCCCCAGCATTTT.

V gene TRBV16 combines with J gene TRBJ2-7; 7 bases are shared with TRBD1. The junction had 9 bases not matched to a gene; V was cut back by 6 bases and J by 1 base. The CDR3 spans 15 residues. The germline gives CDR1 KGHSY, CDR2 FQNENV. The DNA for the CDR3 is TGTGCCAGCAGTACAGGACAGGTCTTTTCCTACGAGCAGTACTTC. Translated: CASSTGQVFSYEQYF.

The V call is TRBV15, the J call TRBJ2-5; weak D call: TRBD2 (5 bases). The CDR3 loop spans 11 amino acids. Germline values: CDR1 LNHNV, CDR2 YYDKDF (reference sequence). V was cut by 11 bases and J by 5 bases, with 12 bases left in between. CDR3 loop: CAAGGPETQYF. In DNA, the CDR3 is TGTGCCGCGGGTGGTCCGGAGACCCAGTACTTC. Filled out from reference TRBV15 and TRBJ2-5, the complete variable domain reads DAMVIQNPRYQVTQFGKPVTLSCSQTLNHNVMYWYQQKSSQAPKLLFHYYDKDFNNEADTPDNFQSRRPNTSFCFLDIRSPGLGDTAMYLCAAGGPETQYFGPGTRLLVL.

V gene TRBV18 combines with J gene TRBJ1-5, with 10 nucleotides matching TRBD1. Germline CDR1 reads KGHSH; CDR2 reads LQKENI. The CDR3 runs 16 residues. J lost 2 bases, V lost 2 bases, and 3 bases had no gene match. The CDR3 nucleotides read TGTGCCAGCTCACCAGGGACAGGGGAAGGCAATCAGCCCCAGCATTTT. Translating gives CASSPGTGEGNQPQHF.

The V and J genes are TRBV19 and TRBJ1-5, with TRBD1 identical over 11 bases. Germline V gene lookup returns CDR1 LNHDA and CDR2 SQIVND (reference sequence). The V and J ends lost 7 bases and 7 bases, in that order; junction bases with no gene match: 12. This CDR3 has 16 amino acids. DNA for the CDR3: TGTGCCAGTATGGCCTCGGACAGGGGGCTAAGACAGCCCCAGCATTTT. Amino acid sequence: CASMASDRGLRQPQHF.

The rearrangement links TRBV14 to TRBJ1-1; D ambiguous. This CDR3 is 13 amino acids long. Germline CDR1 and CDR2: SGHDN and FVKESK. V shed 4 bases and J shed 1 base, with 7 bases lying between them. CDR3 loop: CASSPLRNTEAFF. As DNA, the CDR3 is TGTGCCAGCAGCCCACTGAGGAACACTGAAGCTTTCTTT. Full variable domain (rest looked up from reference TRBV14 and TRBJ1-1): EAGVTQFPSHSVIEKGQTVTLRCDPISGHDNLYWYRRVMGKEIKFLLHFVKESKQDESGMPNNRFLAERTGGTYSTLKVQPAELEDSGVYFCASSPLRNTEAFFGQGTRLTVV.